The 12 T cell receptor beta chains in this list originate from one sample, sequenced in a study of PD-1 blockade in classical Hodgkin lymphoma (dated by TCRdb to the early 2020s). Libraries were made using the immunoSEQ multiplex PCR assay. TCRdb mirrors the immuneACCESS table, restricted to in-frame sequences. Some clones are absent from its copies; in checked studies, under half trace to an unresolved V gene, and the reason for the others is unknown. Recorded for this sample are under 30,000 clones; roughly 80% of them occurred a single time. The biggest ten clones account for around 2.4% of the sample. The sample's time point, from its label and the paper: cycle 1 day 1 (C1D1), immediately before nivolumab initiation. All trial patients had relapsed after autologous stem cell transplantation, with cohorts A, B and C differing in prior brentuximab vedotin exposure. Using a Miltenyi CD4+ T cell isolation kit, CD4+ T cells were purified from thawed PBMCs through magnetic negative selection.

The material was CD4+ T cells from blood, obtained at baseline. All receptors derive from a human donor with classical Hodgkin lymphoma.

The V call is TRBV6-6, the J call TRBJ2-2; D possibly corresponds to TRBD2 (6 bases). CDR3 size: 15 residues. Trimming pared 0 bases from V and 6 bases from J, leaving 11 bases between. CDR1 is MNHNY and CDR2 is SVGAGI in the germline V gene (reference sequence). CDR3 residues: CASSYSAGTAGELFF. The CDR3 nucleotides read TGTGCCAGCAGTTACTCCGCGGGGACCGCCGGGGAGCTGTTTTTT.

The CDR3 region is CASSLETPSGGYTF. CDR3 DNA sequence: TGTGCCAGCAGCTTAGAGACACCAAGCGGAGGCTACACCTTC. The J gene is TRBJ1-2, the V gene TRBV7-6; no clear D. Per the germline V gene, CDR1 is SGHVS and CDR2 is FNYEAQ. V lost 1 base and J lost 8, with 14 bases in between. The CDR3 has 14 amino acids.

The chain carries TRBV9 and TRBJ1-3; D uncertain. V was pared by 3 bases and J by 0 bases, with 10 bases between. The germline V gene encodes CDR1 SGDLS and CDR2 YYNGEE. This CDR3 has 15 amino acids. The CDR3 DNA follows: TGTGCCAGCAGCGCAGACCTCCTCTCTGGAAACACCATATATTTT. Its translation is CASSADLLSGNTIYF.

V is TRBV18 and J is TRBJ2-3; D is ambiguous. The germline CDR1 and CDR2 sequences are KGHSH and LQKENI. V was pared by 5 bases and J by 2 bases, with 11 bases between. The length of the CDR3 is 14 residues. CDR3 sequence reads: CASSTQLDTDTQYF. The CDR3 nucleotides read TGTGCCAGCTCAACCCAACTTGACACAGATACGCAGTATTTT.

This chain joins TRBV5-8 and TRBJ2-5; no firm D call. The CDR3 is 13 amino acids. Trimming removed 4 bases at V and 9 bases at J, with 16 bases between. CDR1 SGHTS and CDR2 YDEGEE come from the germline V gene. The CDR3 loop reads CASSELQRSAQYF. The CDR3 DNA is TGTGCCAGCAGCGAACTGCAAAGGTCGGCCCAGTACTTC.

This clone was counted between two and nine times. The CDR3, as DNA: TGTGCCAGCAGTAAAGGACTAGCGGGGGGCGAGCAGTACTTC. Its protein product is CASSKGLAGGEQYF. This sequence joins TRBV6-5 and TRBJ2-7, with 14 bases lining up with TRBD2. The CDR3 consists of 14 residues. Germline assignment: CDR1 MNHEY and CDR2 SVGAGI. The V segment lost 5 bases and the J segment 6 bases; nucleotides outside the gene matches: 3.

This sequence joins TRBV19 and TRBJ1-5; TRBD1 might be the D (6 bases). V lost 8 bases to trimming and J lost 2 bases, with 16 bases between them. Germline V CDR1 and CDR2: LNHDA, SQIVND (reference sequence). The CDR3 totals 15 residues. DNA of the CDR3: TGTGCCAGTCACCGGAACAGGGAGGGCAATCAGCCCCAGCATTTT. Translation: CASHRNREGNQPQHF.

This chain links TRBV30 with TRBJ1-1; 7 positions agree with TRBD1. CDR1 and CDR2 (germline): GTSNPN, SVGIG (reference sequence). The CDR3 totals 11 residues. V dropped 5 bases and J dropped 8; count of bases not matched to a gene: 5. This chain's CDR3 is CAWLQGREAFF. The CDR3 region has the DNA TGTGCCTGGTTACAGGGGAGGGAAGCTTTCTTT.

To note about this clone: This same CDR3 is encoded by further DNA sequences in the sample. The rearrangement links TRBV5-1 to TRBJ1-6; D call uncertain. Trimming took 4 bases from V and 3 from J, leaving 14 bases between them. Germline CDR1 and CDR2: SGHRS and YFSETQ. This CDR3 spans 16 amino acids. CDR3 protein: CASSGSAGGYNSPLHF. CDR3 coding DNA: TGCGCCAGCAGCGGCTCCGCCGGCGGCTATAATTCACCCCTCCACTTT.

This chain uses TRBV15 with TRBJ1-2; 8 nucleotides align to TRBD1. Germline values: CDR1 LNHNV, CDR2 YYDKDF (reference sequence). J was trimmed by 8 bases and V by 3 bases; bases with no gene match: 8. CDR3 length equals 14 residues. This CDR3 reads CATSSIGQGRGYTF. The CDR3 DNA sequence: TGTGCCACCAGCAGTATCGGACAGGGACGCGGCTACACCTTC.

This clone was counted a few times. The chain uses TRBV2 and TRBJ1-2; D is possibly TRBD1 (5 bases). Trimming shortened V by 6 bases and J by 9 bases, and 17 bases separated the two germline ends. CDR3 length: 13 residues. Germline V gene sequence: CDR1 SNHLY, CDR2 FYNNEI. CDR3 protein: CASRADTQASYTF. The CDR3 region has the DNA TGTGCCAGCAGGGCGGACACCCAGGCGAGCTACACCTTC.

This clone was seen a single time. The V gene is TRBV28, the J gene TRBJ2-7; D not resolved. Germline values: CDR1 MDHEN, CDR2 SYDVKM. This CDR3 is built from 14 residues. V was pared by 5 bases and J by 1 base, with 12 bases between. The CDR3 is CASSQRLHSYEQYF. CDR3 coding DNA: TGTGCCAGCAGTCAAAGACTCCATTCCTACGAGCAGTACTTC.